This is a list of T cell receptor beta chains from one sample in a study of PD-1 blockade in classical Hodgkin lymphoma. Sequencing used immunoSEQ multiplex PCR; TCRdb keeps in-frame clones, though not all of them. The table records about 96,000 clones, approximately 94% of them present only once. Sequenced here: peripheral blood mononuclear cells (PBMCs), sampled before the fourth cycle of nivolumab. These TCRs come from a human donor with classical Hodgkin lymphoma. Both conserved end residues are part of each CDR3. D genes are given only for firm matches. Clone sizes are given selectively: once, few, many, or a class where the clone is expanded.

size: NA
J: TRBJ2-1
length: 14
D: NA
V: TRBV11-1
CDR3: CASSHPRRDNEQFF
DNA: TGTGCCAGCAGCCACCCCCGGAGAGACAATGAGCAGTTCTTC

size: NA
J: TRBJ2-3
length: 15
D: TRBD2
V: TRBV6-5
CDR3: CASSRTSGRANMQYF
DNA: TGTGCCAGCAGCCGGACTAGCGGGAGGGCCAACATGCAGTATTTT

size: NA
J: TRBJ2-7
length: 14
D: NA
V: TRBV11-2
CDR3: CASSIQSSTYEQYF
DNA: TGTGCCAGCAGCATACAGAGTTCCACCTACGAGCAGTACTTC

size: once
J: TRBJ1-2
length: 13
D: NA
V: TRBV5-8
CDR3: CASSWRQEYGYTF
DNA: TGTGCCAGCAGTTGGCGACAGGAGTATGGCTACACCTTC

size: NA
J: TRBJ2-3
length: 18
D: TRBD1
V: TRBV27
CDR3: CASSLSPWDRGLEDTQYF
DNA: TGTGCCAGCAGTTTATCGCCTTGGGACAGGGGGCTGGAGGATACGCAGTATTTT

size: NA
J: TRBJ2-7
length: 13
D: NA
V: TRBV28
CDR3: CASSRRDGLEQYF
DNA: TGTGCCAGCAGTCGCCGGGACGGACTCGAGCAGTACTTC

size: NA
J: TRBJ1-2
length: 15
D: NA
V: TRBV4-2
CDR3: CASSREPGPNYGYTF
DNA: TGTGCCAGCAGCAGAGAACCGGGACCCAACTATGGCTACACCTTC

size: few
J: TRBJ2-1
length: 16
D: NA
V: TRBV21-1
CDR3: CASNHPSGRLGNEQFF
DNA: TGTGCCAGCAACCACCCTAGCGGGAGATTGGGCAATGAGCAGTTCTTC

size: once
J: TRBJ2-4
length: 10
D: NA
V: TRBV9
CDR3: CASSGNIQYF
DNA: TGTGCCAGCAGCGGTAACATTCAGTACTTC

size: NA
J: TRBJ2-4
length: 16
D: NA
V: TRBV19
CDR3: CASSIVSGLAKNIQYF
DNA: TGTGCCAGTAGTATCGTTTCAGGGTTAGCCAAAAACATTCAGTACTTC

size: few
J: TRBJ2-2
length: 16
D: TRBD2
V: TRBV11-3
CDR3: CASNRRTSGRPGELFF
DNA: TGTGCCAGCAACCGAAGGACTAGCGGGAGACCCGGGGAGCTGTTTTTT

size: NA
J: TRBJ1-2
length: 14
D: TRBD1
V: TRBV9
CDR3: CASSVATGTYGYTF
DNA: TGTGCCAGCAGCGTAGCGACAGGGACCTATGGCTACACCTTC

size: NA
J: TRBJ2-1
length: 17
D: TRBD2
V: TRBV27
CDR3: CASSTNPGLAGNNEQFF
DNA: TGTGCCAGCAGCACCAATCCCGGACTAGCGGGGAACAATGAGCAGTTCTTC

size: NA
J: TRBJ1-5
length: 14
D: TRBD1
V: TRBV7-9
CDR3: CASSPSTGDQPQHF
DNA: TGTGCCAGCAGCCCGTCGACAGGGGATCAGCCCCAGCATTTT

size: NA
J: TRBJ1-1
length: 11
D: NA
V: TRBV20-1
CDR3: CSAIPQGRAFF
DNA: TGCAGTGCTATCCCACAGGGAAGAGCTTTCTTT

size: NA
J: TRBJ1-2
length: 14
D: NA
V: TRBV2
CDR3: CASSDGRFNYGYTF
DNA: TGTGCCAGCAGTGACGGACGGTTTAACTATGGCTACACCTTC

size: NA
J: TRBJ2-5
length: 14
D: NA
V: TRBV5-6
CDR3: CASSPLGVGETQYF
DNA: TGTGCCAGCAGCCCTTTGGGGGTCGGAGAGACCCAGTACTTC

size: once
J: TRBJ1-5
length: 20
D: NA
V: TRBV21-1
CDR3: CASSRPGGARCFYSNQPQHF
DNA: TGTGCCAGCAGCCGACCAGGGGGGGCCCGATGCTTTTATAGCAATCAGCCCCAGCATTTT

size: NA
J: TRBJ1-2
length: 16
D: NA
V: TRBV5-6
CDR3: CASSLAMQVQNWGYTF
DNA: TGTGCCAGCAGCTTGGCCATGCAGGTTCAAAATTGGGGCTACACCTTC

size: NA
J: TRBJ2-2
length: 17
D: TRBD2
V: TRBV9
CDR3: CASSVARTSGDTGELFF
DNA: TGTGCCAGCAGCGTAGCCCGGACTAGCGGGGACACCGGGGAGCTGTTTTTT

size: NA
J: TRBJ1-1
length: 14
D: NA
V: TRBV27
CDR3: CASSWVAGDTEAFF
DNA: TGTGCCAGCAGTTGGGTCGCGGGGGACACTGAAGCTTTCTTT

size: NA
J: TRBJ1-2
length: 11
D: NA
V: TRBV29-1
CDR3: CSGRDSYGYTF
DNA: TGCAGCGGCAGGGATAGCTATGGCTACACCTTC

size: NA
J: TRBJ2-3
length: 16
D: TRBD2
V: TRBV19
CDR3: CASSIGLAGGGDTQYF
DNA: TGTGCCAGTAGTATCGGACTAGCGGGAGGTGGAGATACGCAGTATTTT

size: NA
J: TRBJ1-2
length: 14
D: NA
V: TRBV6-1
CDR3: CASIDLSANYGYTF
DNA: TGTGCCAGCATTGACCTATCCGCGAACTATGGCTACACCTTC

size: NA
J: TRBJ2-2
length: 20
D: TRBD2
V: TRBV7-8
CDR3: CASSWADWREGLQGRGELFF
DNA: TGTGCCAGCAGCTGGGCCGATTGGCGGGAGGGCCTGCAAGGTCGCGGGGAGCTGTTTTTT

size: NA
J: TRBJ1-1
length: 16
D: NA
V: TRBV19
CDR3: CASRFPPGQLNTEAFF
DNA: TGTGCCAGCCGCTTTCCCCCTGGACAGCTGAACACTGAAGCTTTCTTT

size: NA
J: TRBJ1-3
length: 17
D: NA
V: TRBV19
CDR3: CASSSRLGAASGNTIYF
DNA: TGTGCCAGTAGTAGCCGCCTTGGGGCGGCCTCTGGAAACACCATATATTTT

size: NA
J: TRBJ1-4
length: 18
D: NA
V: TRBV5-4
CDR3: CASSLGVGGARGNEKLFF
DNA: TGTGCCAGCAGCTTAGGCGTGGGGGGCGCCAGGGGTAATGAAAAACTGTTTTTT

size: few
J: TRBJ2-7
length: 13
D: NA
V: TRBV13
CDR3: CASSLGLLLEQYF
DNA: TGTGCCAGCAGCTTAGGACTCCTCCTCGAGCAGTACTTC

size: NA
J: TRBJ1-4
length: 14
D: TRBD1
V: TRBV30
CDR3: CAWSGTGAYEKLFF
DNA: TGTGCCTGGAGCGGAACAGGGGCATATGAAAAACTGTTTTTT

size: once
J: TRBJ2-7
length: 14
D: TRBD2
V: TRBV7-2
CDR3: CASSSLTSVNEQYF
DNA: TGTGCCAGCAGCTCCCTGACTAGCGTAAACGAGCAGTACTTC

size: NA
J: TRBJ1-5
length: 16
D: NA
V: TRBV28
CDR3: CASSPHPRGREQPQHF
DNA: TGTGCCAGCAGTCCCCACCCCCGGGGACGCGAACAGCCCCAGCATTTT

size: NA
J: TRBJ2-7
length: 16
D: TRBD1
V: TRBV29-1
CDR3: CSVKGPPGQGVYEQYF
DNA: TGCAGCGTTAAGGGCCCCCCGGGACAGGGGGTCTACGAGCAGTACTTC

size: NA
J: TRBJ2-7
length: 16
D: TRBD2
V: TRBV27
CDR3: CASSPSSGAFSYEQYF
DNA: TGTGCCAGCTCGCCTTCTAGCGGAGCCTTCTCCTACGAGCAGTACTTC

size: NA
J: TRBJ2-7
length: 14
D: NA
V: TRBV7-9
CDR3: CASSLAIGIYEQYF
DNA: TGTGCCAGCAGCTTAGCGATTGGGATATACGAGCAGTACTTC